The 27 T cell receptor beta chains reported below all come from one sample, sequenced in a study of molecular identifiers for immune sequencing clone quantification. TCRdb ran MiXCR on the PCR reads and lists one entry per CDR3 protein. Of a few hundred thousand distinct CDR3 sequences in the sample, around 25% were seen once. Sequencing was performed on naive CD8+ T cells from blood, with Jurkat cell RNA spiked in. Subset of the sample: FACS-sorted CD8+CD4-CCR7+CD45RA+ naive T cells. These receptors all stem from a human donor in good health. Some libraries in this study had Jurkat cell RNA spiked in.

This clonotype was picked up many times. J is TRBJ1-1 and V is TRBV4-1, with D maybe TRBD1 (5 bases). V was clipped by 0 bases and J by 1 base, with 15 bases between them. This CDR3 is 17 amino acids long. Germline CDR1 MGHRA, CDR2 YSYEKL. The CDR3 sequence: CASSQDRGRGENTEAFF. The CDR3 DNA sequence: TGCGCCAGCAGCCAAGATCGGGGCCGGGGGGAGAACACTGAAGCTTTCTTT.

This sequence joins TRBV4-3 and TRBJ2-7; tentatively, D is TRBD2 (6 bases). The J call may be faulty, since TRBJ2-1 better matches the DNA end. Germline lookup yields CDR1 LGHNA and CDR2 YSLEER. The CDR3 covers 15 residues. Written as DNA, the CDR3 is TGCGCCAGCAGCCATGAGCCCGGGAGAGTCTACGAGCAGTTCTTC. Translating gives CASSHEPGRVYEQFF.

Note on this clonotype: It is likely a read error, because the conserved phenylalanine at the end of the CDR3 is missing. The chain combines TRBV28 with TRBJ2-2; no definite D call. Between the trimmed V and J ends, which lost 2 bases and 7 bases, there was a span of 2 bases. The germline CDR1 and CDR2 sequences are MDHEN and SYDVKM. The CDR3 runs 11 residues. The CDR3: CASSLNGELFC. CDR3 bases: TGTGCCAGCAGTTTAAACGGGGAGCTGTTTTGT.

Turning to this clonotype: A read error likely explains this, since a far larger clone differs by one base. The CDR3 region is CASSQAQGHEQYF. DNA of the CDR3: TGCGCCAGCAGCCAAGCCCAGGGGCACGAGCAGTACTTC. The V call is TRBV4-3, the J call TRBJ2-7; D might be TRBD1 (6 bases). Germline assignment: CDR1 LGHNA and CDR2 YSLEER. The CDR3 is 13 amino acids. V was pared by 1 base and J by 5 bases, with 9 bases between.

This clonotype was found a few times. This rearrangement joins TRBV4-1 to TRBJ2-2, with D uncertain. The germline CDR1 and CDR2 sequences are MGHRA and YSYEKL. V lost 5 bases, J lost 0 bases, and 16 bases lay in between. The CDR3 runs 17 residues. This chain's CDR3 is CASSSHTQLTNTGELFF. The CDR3 DNA reads TGCGCCAGCAGCAGCCACACCCAGCTAACGAACACCGGGGAGCTGTTTTTT.

The chain couples TRBV9 to TRBJ2-1; the D gene is possibly TRBD2 (5 bases). V was trimmed by 2 bases and J by 8 bases, leaving 11 bases between them. The CDR3 covers 13 residues. Per the germline V gene, CDR1 is SGDLS and CDR2 is YYNGEE. CDR3 DNA: TGTGCCAGCAGCGTTCTTCCCGGGGATGAGCAGTTCTTC. Translated, it gives CASSVLPGDEQFF.

This chain joins TRBV20-1 and TRBJ2-1, with 9 nucleotides matching TRBD2. The V gene end was trimmed by 2 bases and the J gene end by 5 bases; junction bases not matched to a gene: 1. The CDR3 has 13 amino acids. Germline CDR1 reads DFQATT; CDR2 reads SNEGSKA (reference sequence). CDR3 nucleotide sequence: TGCAGTGCTAGACTAGCGGGGAACAATGAGCAGTTCTTC. This codes for CSARLAGNNEQFF.

The J gene is TRBJ1-1, the V gene TRBV11-2; weak D call: TRBD1 (6 bases). Trimming removed 2 bases at V and 14 bases at J, with 12 bases between. The CDR3 is made up of 11 amino acids. Germline V lookup: CDR1 SGHAT, CDR2 FQNNGV. The CDR3 here is CASSLRDTFFF. CDR3 in DNA: TGTGCCAGCAGCTTACGGGACACTTTCTTCTTT.

This clonotype was counted at least ten times. The chain couples TRBV7-9 to TRBJ2-7; 7 bases are a match to TRBD2. The V segment lost 1 base and the J segment 3 bases; nucleotides outside the gene matches: 3. The CDR3 has 14 residues. Germline V CDR1 and CDR2: SEHNR, FQNEAQ (reference sequence). CDR3 sequence reads: CASSLGLAGYEQYF. DNA of the CDR3: TGTGCCAGCAGCTTAGGACTAGCTGGCTACGAGCAGTACTTC.

In this sample, this clonotype turned up a few times. This chain links TRBV28 with TRBJ1-1; 9 bases map to TRBD1. Germline V lookup: CDR1 MDHEN, CDR2 SYDVKM. V lost 5 bases and J lost 2; bases outside the gene matches: 3. The CDR3 is made up of 14 amino acids. CDR3 in DNA: TGTGCCAGCAGTGGGGACAGGGCTAACACTGAAGCTTTCTTT. Its translation is CASSGDRANTEAFF.

This clonotype was seen more than once but under ten times. Its ends do not fully match the called genes, so a read error is possible. The gene calls are TRBV5-5 and TRBJ2-3; 12 bases agree with TRBD2. The length of the CDR3 is 16 residues. Germline V CDR1 and CDR2: SGHKS, YYEKEE (reference sequence). The CDR3 DNA follows: TGTGCCAGCAGCTTGGACTGGACTAGCGGGGCAGATGCGCAGTATTTT. Encoded protein: CASSLDWTSGADAQYF.

This clonotype was counted only a few times. The gene calls are TRBV11-2 and TRBJ2-1; 8 nucleotides align to TRBD2. The CDR3 is made up of 16 amino acids. The V gene end was trimmed by 1 base and the J gene end by 4 bases; junction bases not matched to a gene: 6. Germline values: CDR1 SGHAT, CDR2 FQNNGV. The CDR3 sequence is CASSLVVSGDYNEQFF. The DNA of the CDR3 is TGTGCCAGCAGCTTAGTGGTTAGCGGGGATTACAATGAGCAGTTCTTC.

The rearrangement joins TRBV3-1 to TRBJ2-5; D may be TRBD2 (6 bases). Germline CDR1 and CDR2: LGHDT and YNNKEL (reference sequence). The CDR3 sequence is 16 residues long. V lost 5 bases to trimming and J lost 2 bases, with 18 bases between them. The CDR3 DNA reads TGTGCCAGCAGCATCATCGGGGGTCCGGGTCAAGAGACCCAGTACTTC. Protein: CASSIIGGPGQETQYF.

The chain links TRBV5-8 to TRBJ2-2, with unresolved D. CDR1 is SGHTS, CDR2 YDEGEE, per germline. The CDR3 contains 14 residues. V lost 6 bases and J lost 0, with 9 bases in between. CDR3 nucleotides: TGTGCCAGCAAGCCGAACGCGAACACCGGGGAGCTGTTTTTT. Protein product: CASKPNANTGELFF.

The chain recombines TRBV6-5 with TRBJ2-1; 8 bases are shared with TRBD2. V was pared by 5 bases and J by 4 bases, with 10 bases of the junction left unmatched. The CDR3 runs to 16 residues. Germline assignment: CDR1 MNHEY and CDR2 SVGAGI. The chain's CDR3 is CASSTTSGLGYNEQFF. The CDR3 region has the DNA TGTGCCAGCAGTACCACTAGCGGACTTGGATACAATGAGCAGTTCTTC.

This clonotype has just a few counts. J is TRBJ2-7 and V is TRBV7-2; D gene unclear. CDR3 length: 15 amino acids. Germline lookup yields CDR1 SGHTA and CDR2 FQGNSA. V lost 2 bases and J lost 7, with 18 bases in between. In nucleotides, the CDR3 is TGTGCCAGCAGCTTATCCGGGTTAGCCGCGAGGGAGCAGTACTTC. As protein: CASSLSGLAAREQYF.

Note on this clonotype: This may stem from a read error, because a much larger clone lies one nucleotide away. This chain joins TRBV14 and TRBJ2-3; tentative D call: TRBD2 (5 bases). There are 13 residues in the CDR3. The germline CDR1 and CDR2 sequences are SGHDN and FVKESK. V shed 6 bases and J shed 5 bases, with 12 bases lying between them. This CDR3 is CASSEGRLDTQYF. The CDR3 DNA reads as TGTGCCAGCAGTGAGGGCCGTTTAGATACGCAGTATTTT.

As concerns this clonotype: A single base separates this from a much larger clone, so it may be a read error. This chain uses TRBV12-3 or TRBV12-4 with TRBJ2-4; the match to TRBD1 covers 10 bases. V lost 6 bases and J lost 4; bases outside the gene matches: 12. This CDR3 region has 17 residues. Here the CDR3 reads CASSAFRQGAIKNIQYF. Here the CDR3 DNA reads TGTGCCAGCAGCGCCTTTAGACAGGGGGCAATAAAAAACATTCAGTACTTC.

The sample holds many counts of this clonotype. The V gene is TRBV4-2, the J gene TRBJ2-7; 7 bases agree with TRBD2. From germline, CDR1 is LGHNA and CDR2 YNFKEQ. V trimming: 4 bases; J trimming: 2 bases; junction bases outside the gene matches: 11. CDR3 length equals 16 residues. This chain's CDR3 is CASSREEGTTAYEQYF. For the CDR3, the DNA is TGTGCCAGCAGCCGAGAAGAGGGGACTACGGCCTACGAGCAGTACTTC.

The chain combines TRBV29-1 with TRBJ2-3; tentative D call: TRBD1 (5 bases). Germline CDR1 and CDR2: SQVTM and ANQGSEA. With 5 bases removed from V and 0 bases from J, the gap between germline ends came to 12 bases. This CDR3 spans 14 amino acids. The CDR3 region is CSVQGTPSTDTQYF. Written as DNA, the CDR3 is TGCAGCGTTCAGGGTACCCCTAGCACAGATACGCAGTATTTT.

In regard to this clonotype: A much larger clone differs from this one at a single base, so this may be a read error. The rearrangement links TRBV2 to TRBJ2-7, with D perhaps given as TRBD1 or TRBD2 (5 bases each). CDR3 length: 14 residues. The V gene's germline CDR1 is SNHLY and CDR2 FYNNEI. V was clipped by 11 bases and J by 3 bases, with 20 bases between them. The CDR3 DNA reads as TGTGCCGGCGTCGAAGGGACCCTTATCTACGAGCAGTACTTC. Its translation: CAGVEGTLIYEQYF. Drawing the rest from reference TRBV2 and TRBJ2-7, the complete variable domain is EPEVTQTPSHQVTQMGQEVILRCVPISNHLYFYWYRQILGQKVEFLVSFYNNEISEKSEIFDDQFSVERPDGSNFTLKIRSTKLEDSAMYFCAGVEGTLIYEQYFGPGTRLTVT.

The chain carries TRBV28 and TRBJ2-1; 9 bases match TRBD2. There are 17 residues in the CDR3. V trimming: 5 bases; J trimming: 1 base; junction bases outside the gene matches: 9. The V gene's germline CDR1 is MDHEN and CDR2 SYDVKM. The DNA of the CDR3 is TGTGCCAGCAGTAGCCTAGCGGGAAGGGTTTCCTACAATGAGCAGTTCTTC. Translating gives CASSSLAGRVSYNEQFF.

This clonotype has ten or more counts. The rearrangement links TRBV7-6 to TRBJ1-4, with D possibly being TRBD1 (5 bases). V was clipped by 1 base and J by 8 bases, with 23 bases between them. Germline loops: CDR1 SGHVS, CDR2 FNYEAQ. CDR3 size: 18 residues. The CDR3 spells CASSLGRGEGEYWEKLFF. CDR3 bases: TGTGCCAGCAGCTTAGGACGAGGGGAAGGGGAATATTGGGAAAAACTGTTTTTT.

Notes on this clonotype: This clone may be a read error of a much larger clone one base away. This is likely a read error, given that the CDR3 carries no conserved phenylalanine or tryptophan at its end. The chain combines TRBV12-3 or TRBV12-4 with TRBJ2-3; D not certain. The V end lost 4 bases, the J end lost 7 bases, and 9 bases lay between the germline ends. This CDR3 is built from 12 residues. The CDR3 region is CASSSDSYTQYL. For the CDR3, the DNA is TGTGCCAGCAGTTCTGACTCATATACGCAGTATTTA.

This clonotype was detected only a few times. The chain recombines TRBV7-3 with TRBJ2-3, with a tentative D call TRBD1 (5 bases). CDR3 length equals 16 residues. Trimming cost V 5 bases and J 3 bases, with 18 bases left between them. Germline lookup yields CDR1 SGHTA and CDR2 FQGTGA. CDR3 region: CASSPVSQGRTDTQYF. CDR3 nucleotide sequence: TGTGCCAGCAGCCCCGTTTCGCAGGGCAGGACAGATACGCAGTATTTT.

Comment on this clonotype: At one boundary the junction diverges from the germline segment, which might be a read error. The V call is TRBV9, the J call TRBJ1-4; 7 nucleotides align to TRBD1. The CDR3 runs 15 residues. The germline gives CDR1 SGDLS, CDR2 YYNGEE. The CDR3 loop is CASSPRQGANENLFF. CDR3 in DNA: TGTGCCAGCAGCCCCCGACAGGGTGCCAATGAAAACCTGTTTTTT.

Concerning this clonotype: Because it lacks the conserved phenylalanine or tryptophan at the end, this CDR3 is likely a read error. The chain recombines TRBV20-1 with TRBJ2-7; 8 positions agree with TRBD1. The CDR3 loop spans 12 amino acids. The V and J ends lost 6 bases and 4 bases, in that order; junction bases with no gene match: 5. CDR1 DFQATT and CDR2 SNEGSKA come from the germline V gene (reference sequence). The CDR3: CSAIDRGYEQYL. In nucleotides, the CDR3 is TGCAGTGCCATAGACAGGGGATACGAGCAGTACCTC.